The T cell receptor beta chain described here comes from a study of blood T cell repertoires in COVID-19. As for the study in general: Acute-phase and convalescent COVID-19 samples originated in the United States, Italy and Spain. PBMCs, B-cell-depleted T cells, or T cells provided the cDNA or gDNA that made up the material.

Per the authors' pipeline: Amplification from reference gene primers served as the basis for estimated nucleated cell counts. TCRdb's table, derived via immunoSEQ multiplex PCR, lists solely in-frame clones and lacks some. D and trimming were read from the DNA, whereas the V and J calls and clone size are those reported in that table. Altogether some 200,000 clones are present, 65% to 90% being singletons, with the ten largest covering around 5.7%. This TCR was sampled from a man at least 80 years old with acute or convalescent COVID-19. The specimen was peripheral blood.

The CDR3 region is CASSLEGSSGWYQETQYF. DNA for the CDR3: TGTGCCAGCAGCTTAGAGGGGTCTAGCGGGTGGTACCAAGAGACCCAGTACTTC. V usage is TRBV11-3 and J usage is TRBJ2-5, with TRBD2 identical over 8 bases. The trim removed 0 bases at V and 0 bases at J, leaving 9 bases unmatched. From germline, CDR1 is SGHNT and CDR2 YENEEA. The CDR3 spans 18 residues. The variable domain in full, with the rest retrieved from reference TRBV11-3 and TRBJ2-5, is EAGVVQSPRYKIIEKKQPVAFWCNPISGHNTLYWYLQNLGQGPELLIRYENEEAVDDSQLPKDRFSAERLKGVDSTLKIQPAELGDSAVYLCASSLEGSSGWYQETQYFGPGTRLLVL.